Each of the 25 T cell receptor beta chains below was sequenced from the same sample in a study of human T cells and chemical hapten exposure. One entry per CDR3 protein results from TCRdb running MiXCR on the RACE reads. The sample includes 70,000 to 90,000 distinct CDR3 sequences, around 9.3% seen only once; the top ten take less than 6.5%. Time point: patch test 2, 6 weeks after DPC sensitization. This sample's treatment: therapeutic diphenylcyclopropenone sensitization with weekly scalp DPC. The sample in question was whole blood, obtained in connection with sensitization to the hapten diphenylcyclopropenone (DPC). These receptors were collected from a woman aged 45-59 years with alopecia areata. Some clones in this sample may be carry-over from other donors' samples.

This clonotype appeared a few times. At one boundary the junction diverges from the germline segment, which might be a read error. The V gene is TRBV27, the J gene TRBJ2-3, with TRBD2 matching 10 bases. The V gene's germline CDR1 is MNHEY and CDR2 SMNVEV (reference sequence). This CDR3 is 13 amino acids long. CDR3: CASSPAGGLAEVF. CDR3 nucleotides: TGTGCCAGCAGTCCTGCCGGAGGACTAGCGGAAGTTTTT.

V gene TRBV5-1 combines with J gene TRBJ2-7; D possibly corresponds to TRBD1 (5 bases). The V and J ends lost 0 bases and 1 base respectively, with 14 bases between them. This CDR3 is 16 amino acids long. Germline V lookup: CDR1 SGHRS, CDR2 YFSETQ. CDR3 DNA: TGCGCCAGCAGCTTGGTAGACAGCGCAGGATCCTACGAGCAGTACTTC. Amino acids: CASSLVDSAGSYEQYF.

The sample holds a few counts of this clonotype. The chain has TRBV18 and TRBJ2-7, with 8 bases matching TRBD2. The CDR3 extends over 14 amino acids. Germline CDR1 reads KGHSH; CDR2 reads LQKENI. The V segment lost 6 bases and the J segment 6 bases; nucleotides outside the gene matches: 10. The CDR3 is CASSAGLEGTEQYF. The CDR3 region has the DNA TGTGCCAGCTCGGCGGGACTAGAAGGAACCGAGCAGTACTTC.

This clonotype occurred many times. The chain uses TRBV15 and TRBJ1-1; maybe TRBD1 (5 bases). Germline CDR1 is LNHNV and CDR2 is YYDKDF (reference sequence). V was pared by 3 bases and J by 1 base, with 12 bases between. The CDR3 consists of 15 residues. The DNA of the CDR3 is TGTGCCACCAGCAGCCCTAGAACAGGGAACACTGAAGCTTTCTTT. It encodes CATSSPRTGNTEAFF.

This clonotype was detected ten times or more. The chain's CDR3 is CASSLDVTSGRNTGELFF. The CDR3 nucleotides read TGCGCCAGCAGCTTGGATGTGACTAGCGGGAGAAACACCGGGGAGCTGTTTTTT. The chain joins TRBV5-1 to TRBJ2-2; 12 bases fit TRBD2. Per germline, CDR1 SGHRS and CDR2 YFSETQ. With V trimmed by 0 bases and J by 2 bases, 5 bases remained unmatched. There are 18 residues in the CDR3.

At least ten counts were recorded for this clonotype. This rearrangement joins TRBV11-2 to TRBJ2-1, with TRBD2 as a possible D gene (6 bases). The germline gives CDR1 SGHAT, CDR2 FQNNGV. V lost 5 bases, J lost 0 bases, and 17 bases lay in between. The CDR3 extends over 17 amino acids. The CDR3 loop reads CASSERTTTYSYNEQFF. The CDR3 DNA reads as TGTGCCAGCAGCGAGCGGACTACGACGTACTCCTACAATGAGCAGTTCTTC.

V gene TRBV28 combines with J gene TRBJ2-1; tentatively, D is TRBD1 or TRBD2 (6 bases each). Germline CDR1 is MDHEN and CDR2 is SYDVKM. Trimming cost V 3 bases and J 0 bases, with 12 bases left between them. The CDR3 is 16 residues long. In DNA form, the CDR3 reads TGTGCCAGCAGTTTGGGCAAGGGGGGCTCCTACAATGAGCAGTTCTTC. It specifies CASSLGKGGSYNEQFF.

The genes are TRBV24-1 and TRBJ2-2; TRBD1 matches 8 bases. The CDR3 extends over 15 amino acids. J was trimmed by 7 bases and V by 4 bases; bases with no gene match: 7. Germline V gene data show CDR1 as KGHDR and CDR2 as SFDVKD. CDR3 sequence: CATSDPDRAGGELFF. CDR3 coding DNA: TGTGCCACCAGTGACCCGGACAGGGCCGGCGGGGAGCTGTTTTTT.

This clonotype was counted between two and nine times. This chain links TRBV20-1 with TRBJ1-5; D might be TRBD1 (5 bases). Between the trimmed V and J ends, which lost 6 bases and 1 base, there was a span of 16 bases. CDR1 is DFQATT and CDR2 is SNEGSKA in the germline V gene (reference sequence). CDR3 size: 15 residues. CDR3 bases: TGCAGTGCAACCCCCCCCGGGGACAGCAATCAGCCCCAGCATTTT. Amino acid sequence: CSATPPGDSNQPQHF.

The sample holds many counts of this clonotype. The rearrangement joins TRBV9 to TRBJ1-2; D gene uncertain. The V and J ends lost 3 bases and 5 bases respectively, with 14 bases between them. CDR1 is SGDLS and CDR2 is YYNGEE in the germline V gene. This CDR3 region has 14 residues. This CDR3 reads CASSGLTMAYGYTF. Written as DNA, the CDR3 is TGTGCCAGCAGCGGACTTACAATGGCTTATGGCTACACCTTC.

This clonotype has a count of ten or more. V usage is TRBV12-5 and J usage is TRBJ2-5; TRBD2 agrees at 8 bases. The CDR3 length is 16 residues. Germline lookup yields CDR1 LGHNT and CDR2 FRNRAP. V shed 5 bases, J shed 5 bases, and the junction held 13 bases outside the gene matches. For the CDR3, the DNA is TGTGCTAGTGGTCCTCAAGGGGCGGGAGGCCTGGAGACCCAGTACTTC. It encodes CASGPQGAGGLETQYF.

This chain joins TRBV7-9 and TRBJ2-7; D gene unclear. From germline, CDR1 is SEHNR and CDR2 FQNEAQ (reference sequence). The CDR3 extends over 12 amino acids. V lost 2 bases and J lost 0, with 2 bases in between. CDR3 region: CASSLNSYEQYF. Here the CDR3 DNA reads TGTGCCAGCAGCTTAAACTCCTACGAGCAGTACTTC. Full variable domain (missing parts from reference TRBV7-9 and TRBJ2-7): DTGVSQNPRHKITKRGQNVTFRCDPISEHNRLYWYRQTLGQGPEFLTYFQNEAQLEKSRLLSDRFSAERPKGSFSTLEIQRTEQGDSAMYLCASSLNSYEQYFGPGTRLTVT.

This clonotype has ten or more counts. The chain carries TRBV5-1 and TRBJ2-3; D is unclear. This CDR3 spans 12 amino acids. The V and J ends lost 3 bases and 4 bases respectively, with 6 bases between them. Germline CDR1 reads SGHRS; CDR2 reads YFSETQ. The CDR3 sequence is CASSSRPDTQYF. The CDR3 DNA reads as TGCGCCAGCAGCTCCCGGCCAGATACGCAGTATTTT.

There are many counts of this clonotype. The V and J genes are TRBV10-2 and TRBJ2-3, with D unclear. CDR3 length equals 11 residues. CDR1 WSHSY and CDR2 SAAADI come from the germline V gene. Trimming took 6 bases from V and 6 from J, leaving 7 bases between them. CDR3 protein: CASRQRDTQYF. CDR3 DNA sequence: TGCGCCAGCAGGCAGAGGGATACGCAGTATTTT.

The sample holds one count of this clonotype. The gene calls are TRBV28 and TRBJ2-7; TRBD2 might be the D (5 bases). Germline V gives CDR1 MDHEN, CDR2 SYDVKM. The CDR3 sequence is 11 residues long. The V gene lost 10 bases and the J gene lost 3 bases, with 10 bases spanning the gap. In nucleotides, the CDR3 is TGTGCCACCAGCGGCCGCTACGAGCAGTACTTC. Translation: CATSGRYEQYF. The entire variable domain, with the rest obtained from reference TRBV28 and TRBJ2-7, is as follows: DVKVTQSSRYLVKRTGEKVFLECVQDMDHENMFWYRQDPGLGLRLIYFSYDVKMKEKGDIPEGYSVSREKKERFSLILESASTNQTSMYLCATSGRYEQYFGPGTRLTVT.

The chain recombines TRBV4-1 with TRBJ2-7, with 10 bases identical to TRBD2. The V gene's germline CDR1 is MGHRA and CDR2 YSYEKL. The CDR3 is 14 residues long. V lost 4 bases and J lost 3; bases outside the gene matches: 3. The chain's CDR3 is CASSLRTSGYEQYF. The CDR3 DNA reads TGCGCCAGCAGCCTCCGGACTAGCGGCTACGAGCAGTACTTC.

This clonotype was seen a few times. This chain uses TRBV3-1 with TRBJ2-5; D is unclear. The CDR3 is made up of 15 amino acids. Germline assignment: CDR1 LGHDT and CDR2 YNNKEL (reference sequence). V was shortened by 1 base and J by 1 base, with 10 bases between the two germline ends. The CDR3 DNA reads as TGTGCCAGCAGCCAAGTTCTAGGTACCCAAGAGACCCAGTACTTC. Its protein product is CASSQVLGTQETQYF.

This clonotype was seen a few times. The CDR3 nucleotides read TGTGCCAGCAAGGAGGGGTCTGGCTACACCTTC. It encodes CASKEGSGYTF. The chain combines TRBV6-5 with TRBJ1-2, with D possibly matching TRBD1 (5 bases). CDR1 is MNHEY and CDR2 is SVGAGI in the germline V gene. V was trimmed by 7 bases and J by 7 bases, leaving 10 bases between them. This CDR3 spans 11 amino acids.

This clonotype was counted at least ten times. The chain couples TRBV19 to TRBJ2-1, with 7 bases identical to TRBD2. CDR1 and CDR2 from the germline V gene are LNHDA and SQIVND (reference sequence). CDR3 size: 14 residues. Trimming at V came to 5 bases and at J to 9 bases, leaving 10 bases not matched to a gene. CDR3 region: CASSPAPGGGEQFF. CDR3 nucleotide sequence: TGTGCCAGTAGTCCCGCGCCTGGGGGGGGTGAGCAGTTCTTC.

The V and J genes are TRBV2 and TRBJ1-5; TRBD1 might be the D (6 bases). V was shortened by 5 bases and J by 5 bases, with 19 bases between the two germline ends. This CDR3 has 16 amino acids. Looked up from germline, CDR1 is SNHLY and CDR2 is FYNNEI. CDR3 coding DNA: TGTGCCAGCAGTCAGATCGGGGGCAGGGCAGATCAGCCCCAGCATTTT. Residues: CASSQIGGRADQPQHF.

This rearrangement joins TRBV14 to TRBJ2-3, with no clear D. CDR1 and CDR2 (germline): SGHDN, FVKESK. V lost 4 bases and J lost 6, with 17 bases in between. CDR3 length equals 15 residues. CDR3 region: CASSLLIGQTDTQYF. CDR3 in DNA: TGTGCCAGCAGCCTCCTTATTGGGCAGACGGATACGCAGTATTTT.

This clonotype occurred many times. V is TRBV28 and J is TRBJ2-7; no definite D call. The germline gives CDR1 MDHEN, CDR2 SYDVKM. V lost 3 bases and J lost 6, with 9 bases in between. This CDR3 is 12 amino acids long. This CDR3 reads CASSFSLAEQYF. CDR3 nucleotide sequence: TGTGCCAGCAGTTTTTCTCTGGCCGAGCAGTACTTC.

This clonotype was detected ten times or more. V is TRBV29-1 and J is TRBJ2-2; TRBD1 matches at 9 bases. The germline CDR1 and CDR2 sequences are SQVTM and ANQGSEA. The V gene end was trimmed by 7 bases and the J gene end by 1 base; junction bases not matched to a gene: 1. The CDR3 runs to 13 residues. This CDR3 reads CSGDRENTGELFF. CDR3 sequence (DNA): TGCAGCGGGGACAGGGAGAACACCGGGGAGCTGTTTTTT.

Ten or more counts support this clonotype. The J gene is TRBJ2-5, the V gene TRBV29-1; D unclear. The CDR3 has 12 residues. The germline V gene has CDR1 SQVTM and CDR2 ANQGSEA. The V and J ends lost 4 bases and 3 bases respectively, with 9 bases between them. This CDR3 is CSVGDTEETQYF. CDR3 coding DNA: TGCAGCGTTGGCGACACGGAAGAGACCCAGTACTTC.

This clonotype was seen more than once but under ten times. The CDR3 nucleotides are TGTGCCAGCAGCCAGGGGGGGAACACTGAAGCTTTCTTT. Amino acids: CASSQGGNTEAFF. The chain combines TRBV7-6 with TRBJ1-1, with 7 bases matching TRBD1. Germline V lookup: CDR1 SGHVS, CDR2 FNYEAQ. The CDR3 length is 13 residues. Losses at the gene ends were 5 bases for V and 1 base for J; bases not matched to a gene: 1.